These 10 T cell receptor beta chains were all obtained from the same sample, sequenced in a study of blood T cell repertoires in COVID-19. Assay used: immunoSEQ multiplex PCR; TCRdb lists only in-frame clones, some missing. The repertoire holds about 64,000 clones, with nearly 90% as singletons. The sample taken for sequencing was peripheral blood. The receptors were gathered from a man between 65 and 85 years old with acute or convalescent COVID-19.

The J gene is TRBJ2-1, the V gene TRBV12-3 or TRBV12-4, with D maybe TRBD2 (6 bases). There are 12 residues in the CDR3. The V end lost 6 bases, the J end lost 9 bases, and 12 bases lay between the germline ends. This CDR3 reads CASRSGLLEQFF. CDR3 bases: TGTGCCAGCAGGTCGGGACTCCTTGAGCAGTTCTTC.

The gene calls are TRBV2 and TRBJ2-1; 10 positions match TRBD1. J lost 3 bases, V lost 5 bases, and 4 bases had no gene match. CDR1 is SNHLY and CDR2 is FYNNEI in the germline V gene. This CDR3 region has 15 residues. The CDR3 DNA reads as TGTGCCAGCAGTCCCGGGACAGGGGTCTACAATGAGCAGTTCTTC. It yields the protein CASSPGTGVYNEQFF.

The J gene is TRBJ1-6, the V gene TRBV27; 7 bases fit TRBD1. The length of the CDR3 is 15 residues. Germline-derived CDR1 and CDR2 are MNHEY and SMNVEV (reference sequence). V gave up 2 bases and J gave up 8 bases; unmatched junction bases: 6. CDR3 DNA sequence: TGTGCCAGCAGTTTACATAGACAGGGTTATTCACCCCTCCACTTT. Its protein is CASSLHRQGYSPLHF.

The V call is TRBV4-2, the J call TRBJ1-1; 7 nucleotides agree with TRBD1. The V and J ends lost 0 bases and 3 bases, in that order; junction bases with no gene match: 10. CDR3 length: 17 amino acids. The germline V gene has CDR1 LGHNA and CDR2 YNFKEQ. CDR3 protein: CASSQDRQGGEDTEAFF. The CDR3 DNA is TGTGCCAGCAGCCAAGATCGGCAGGGGGGAGAGGACACTGAAGCTTTCTTT.

This chain connects TRBV5-1 to TRBJ1-3; D not certain. Germline V gives CDR1 SGHRS, CDR2 YFSETQ. The CDR3 has 14 amino acids. The V end was cut by 1 base, the J end by 0 bases, with 5 bases between. This chain's CDR3 is CASSLSISGNTIYF. The DNA for the CDR3 is TGCGCCAGCAGCTTGTCCATCTCTGGAAACACCATATATTTT.

The V and J genes are TRBV12-3 or TRBV12-4 and TRBJ1-2; no definite D call. The CDR3 covers 13 residues. The V and J ends lost 5 bases and 6 bases respectively, with 13 bases between them. CDR3 region: CASSLRATHGYTF. Written as DNA, the CDR3 is TGTGCCAGCAGTCTTAGAGCGACCCATGGCTACACCTTC.

The CDR3 loop reads CASSPTDYLGSGANVLTF. The CDR3 DNA reads as TGTGCCAGCAGTCCGACAGATTATTTAGGGTCTGGGGCCAACGTCCTGACTTTC. The rearrangement links TRBV6-4 to TRBJ2-6; possible D gene TRBD1, 5 bases. V was trimmed by 5 bases and J by 1 base, leaving 18 bases between them. Germline lookup yields CDR1 MRHNA and CDR2 SNTAGT. The CDR3 totals 18 residues.

This clone has a handful of counts. This rearrangement joins TRBV9 to TRBJ1-5, with 9 nucleotides matching TRBD1. The V gene end was trimmed by 3 bases and the J gene end by 1 base; junction bases not matched to a gene: 2. The CDR3 spans 15 residues. Germline CDR1 and CDR2: SGDLS and YYNGEE. CDR3 sequence: CASSEQGASNQPQHF. The CDR3, as DNA: TGTGCCAGCAGCGAACAGGGGGCGAGCAATCAGCCCCAGCATTTT.

The chain carries TRBV18 and TRBJ1-1; D call uncertain. Germline CDR1 KGHSH, CDR2 LQKENI. The CDR3 consists of 15 residues. V was pared by 2 bases and J by 4 bases, with 14 bases between. In DNA, the CDR3 is TGTGCCAGCTCACCAAAGATCTCGGAGGGCACTGAAGCTTTCTTT. This codes for CASSPKISEGTEAFF.

This rearrangement joins TRBV7-7 to TRBJ2-7; D perhaps matches TRBD1 (6 bases). Germline CDR1 SSHAT, CDR2 FNYEAQ (reference sequence). CDR3 length equals 14 residues. V lost 6 bases and J lost 6, with 18 bases in between. The CDR3 protein is CASRLGTNPVEQYF. DNA of the CDR3: TGTGCCAGCAGGTTGGGGACAAACCCTGTCGAGCAGTACTTC.